What follows are 24 T cell receptor beta chains derived from one specimen sequenced in a study of blood T cell repertoires in COVID-19. Sequencing was performed with immunoSEQ multiplex PCR; in TCRdb, only in-frame clones are kept and a portion is missing. The table lists 300,000 or so clones, more than 70% of them singletons, with 6.9% in the top ten. Sequencing was carried out using peripheral blood. These receptors were collected from a woman between 25 and 40 years old who had recovered from COVID-19.

The chain has TRBV7-8 and TRBJ2-7, with D unclear. V was trimmed by 0 bases and J by 3 bases, leaving 9 bases between them. Germline V gives CDR1 SGHVS, CDR2 FQNEAQ. The CDR3 sequence is 14 residues long. CDR3 bases: TGTGCCAGCAGCTTAGCGGCACAGAACTACGAGCAGTACTTC. Protein: CASSLAAQNYEQYF. Drawing the rest from reference TRBV7-8 and TRBJ2-7, the complete variable domain is GAGVSQSPRYKVAKRGQDVALRCDPISGHVSLFWYQQALGQGPEFLTYFQNEAQLDKSGLPSDRFFAERPEGSVSTLKIQRTQQEDSAVYLCASSLAAQNYEQYFGPGTRLTVT.

The V and J genes are TRBV28 and TRBJ1-2, with D hard to call. Germline assignment: CDR1 MDHEN and CDR2 SYDVKM. The V gene lost 6 bases and the J gene lost 6 bases, with 11 bases spanning the gap. CDR3 length: 12 amino acids. CDR3 sequence reads: CASSTRNDGYTF. CDR3 sequence (DNA): TGTGCCAGCAGCACTCGAAACGATGGCTACACCTTC.

This sequence joins TRBV7-2 and TRBJ2-5; TRBD2 is a possible D gene (5 bases). This CDR3 comprises 17 residues. Germline CDR1 SGHTA, CDR2 FQGNSA. Trimming pared 5 bases from V and 4 bases from J, leaving 23 bases between. The CDR3 coding sequence is TGTGCCAGCAGCCCCTACCCCCGGGGTAGGGTAGGAGAGACCCAGTACTTC. This gives the protein CASSPYPRGRVGETQYF.

The gene calls are TRBV6-1 and TRBJ2-7; TRBD1 matches 7 bases. The CDR3 has 16 residues. Germline CDR1 MNHNS, CDR2 SASEGT. With 3 bases clipped from V and 4 bases from J, the junction kept 12 bases outside the gene matches. The CDR3: CASSEDRLGNLYEQYF. CDR3 in DNA: TGTGCCAGCAGTGAGGACAGGTTAGGGAACCTTTACGAGCAGTACTTC.

This clone was observed a few times. The J gene is TRBJ2-3, the V gene TRBV5-4; TRBD2 matches at 7 bases. Trimming cost V 4 bases and J 5 bases; bases outside gene matches: 10. CDR3 length: 15 residues. Per germline, CDR1 SGHNT and CDR2 YYREEE (reference sequence). The CDR3 region has the DNA TGTGCCAGCAGCATGAAAACTTCGGGGGGAGATACGCAGTATTTT. Protein sequence: CASSMKTSGGDTQYF.

This sequence joins TRBV11-1 and TRBJ1-1; possibly TRBD1 for D (5 bases). Germline CDR1 SGHAT, CDR2 FQDESV (reference sequence). This CDR3 has 15 amino acids. The germline V and J ends were trimmed by 5 bases and 4 bases, with 17 bases remaining between them. The CDR3 region is CASSGGGGRGTEAFF. Written as DNA, the CDR3 is TGTGCCAGCAGCGGCGGCGGGGGTCGCGGCACTGAAGCTTTCTTT.

V gene TRBV18 combines with J gene TRBJ2-1; 11 nucleotides match TRBD1. The CDR3 extends over 17 amino acids. Germline CDR1 is KGHSH and CDR2 is LQKENI. With 5 bases clipped from V and 6 bases from J, the junction kept 12 bases outside the gene matches. CDR3 region: CASSFSGTGGYGNEQFF. The CDR3 DNA reads as TGTGCCAGCTCATTCTCCGGGACAGGGGGGTACGGCAATGAGCAGTTCTTC. Full variable domain (rest looked up from reference TRBV18 and TRBJ2-1): NAGVMQNPRHLVRRRGQEARLRCSPMKGHSHVYWYRQLPEEGLKFMVYLQKENIIDESGMPKERFSAEFPKEGPSILRIQQVVRGDSAAYFCASSFSGTGGYGNEQFFGPGTRLTVL.

This chain connects TRBV24-1 to TRBJ2-7, with 9 bases identical to TRBD1. The V and J ends lost 2 bases and 4 bases, in that order; junction bases with no gene match: 8. The CDR3 contains 16 residues. Looked up from germline, CDR1 is KGHDR and CDR2 is SFDVKD. CDR3 protein: CATSDSGTGYGYEQYF. In DNA, the CDR3 is TGTGCCACCAGTGATTCCGGGACAGGGTATGGTTACGAGCAGTACTTC.

A note on this clone: The sample carries other DNA sequences with the same CDR3. This chain connects TRBV5-4 to TRBJ2-3, with 11 bases that match TRBD2. The germline V gene has CDR1 SGHNT and CDR2 YYREEE (reference sequence). J was trimmed by 2 bases and V by 4 bases; bases with no gene match: 6. The CDR3 loop spans 16 amino acids. CDR3: CASSPSSGGATDTQYF. The CDR3 nucleotides read TGTGCCAGCAGCCCAAGTAGCGGGGGGGCCACAGATACGCAGTATTTT.

The V call is TRBV6-5, the J call TRBJ2-3, with D perhaps matching TRBD1 (6 bases). The CDR3 consists of 14 residues. Trimming shortened V by 4 bases and J by 5 bases, and 13 bases separated the two germline ends. Germline values: CDR1 MNHEY, CDR2 SVGAGI. The CDR3 nucleotides are TGTGCCAGCAGTTTTGACAGGCGGGTAGATACGCAGTATTTT. It specifies CASSFDRRVDTQYF.

The chain carries TRBV6-1 and TRBJ1-1; tentatively, D is TRBD1 (5 bases). Germline loops: CDR1 MNHNS, CDR2 SASEGT. The CDR3 is made up of 14 amino acids. The germline V and J ends were trimmed by 0 bases and 6 bases, with 11 bases remaining between them. The CDR3 sequence: CASSEASGRSEAFF. For the CDR3, the DNA is TGTGCCAGCAGTGAAGCTTCAGGGAGGTCTGAAGCTTTCTTT.

The CDR3 is CASSKVAGGNTQYF. The CDR3, as DNA: TGTGCCAGCAGTAAGGTAGCGGGGGGAAATACGCAGTATTTT. The J gene is TRBJ2-3, the V gene TRBV2; 10 nucleotides match TRBD2. The CDR3 consists of 14 residues. Per the germline V gene, CDR1 is SNHLY and CDR2 is FYNNEI. V dropped 5 bases and J dropped 7; count of bases not matched to a gene: 6.

This clone occurred many times. The DNA is omitted, as the CDR3 cannot be located on it reliably, and the CDR3 follows TCRdb's listing. The J gene is TRBJ1-5, the V gene TRBV28; TRBD1, the table's D call, lacks a check against the DNA. Germline CDR1 reads MDHEN; CDR2 reads SYDVKM. The CDR3 totals 15 residues, both ends included. The CDR3 sequence is CASILGAGAYQPQHF.

The chain joins TRBV28 to TRBJ2-7; weak D call: TRBD2 (5 bases). Trimming removed 4 bases from V and 3 bases from J, with 10 bases in between. The CDR3 sequence is 13 residues long. The V gene's germline CDR1 is MDHEN and CDR2 SYDVKM. The CDR3 DNA reads TGTGCCAGCAGTTCCCCGGGATACTACGAGCAGTACTTC. Its protein product is CASSSPGYYEQYF.

The rearrangement joins TRBV3-1 (or the pseudogene TRBV3-2) to TRBJ2-7; TRBD2 matches 8 bases. The CDR3 spans 16 residues. V lost 1 base and J lost 3; bases outside the gene matches: 8. The V gene's germline CDR1 is LGHDT and CDR2 YNNKEL (reference sequence). CDR3 DNA sequence: TGTGCCAGCAGCCAAGCTCCCGGCAGCGGGGGCTACGAGCAGTACTTC. This gives the protein CASSQAPGSGGYEQYF.

The chain is built from TRBV30 and TRBJ2-7, with 8 bases lining up with TRBD1. This CDR3 spans 14 amino acids. The V gene's germline CDR1 is GTSNPN and CDR2 SVGIG (reference sequence). Trimming at V came to 4 bases and at J to 6 bases, leaving 11 bases not matched to a gene. The CDR3 spells CAWTRQGRSGEQYF. CDR3 DNA: TGTGCCTGGACCCGACAGGGGAGAAGTGGCGAGCAGTACTTC.

This chain joins TRBV4-1 and TRBJ2-7; no reliable D call. The germline CDR1 and CDR2 sequences are MGHRA and YSYEKL. The CDR3 contains 15 residues. V was trimmed by 0 bases and J by 1 base, leaving 10 bases between them. The CDR3 protein is CASSQDWAASYEQYF. CDR3 nucleotide sequence: TGCGCCAGCAGCCAAGATTGGGCCGCGTCCTACGAGCAGTACTTC.

The chain couples TRBV28 to TRBJ2-5, with 8 bases identical to TRBD2. CDR3 size: 15 residues. Germline lookup yields CDR1 MDHEN and CDR2 SYDVKM. V gave up 8 bases and J gave up 9 bases; unmatched junction bases: 17. CDR3 sequence (DNA): TGTGCCAGCTCCCTCCCCAGCGGGGGCCCCCGGGCCCAGTACTTC. It translates to CASSLPSGGPRAQYF.

This chain connects TRBV5-7 to TRBJ1-2; TRBD1 matches 8 bases. TRBV5-7 is placed among ORFs of uncertain function. CDR3 size: 15 residues. J lost 3 bases, V lost 0 bases, and 4 bases had no gene match. The CDR3 spells CASSLAGGRHYGYTF. The DNA for the CDR3 is TGTGCCAGCAGCTTGGCAGGGGGCCGTCACTATGGCTACACCTTC.

This rearrangement joins TRBV6-1 to TRBJ1-5; 8 nucleotides match TRBD1. CDR3 length equals 17 residues. Germline V gene sequence: CDR1 MNHNS, CDR2 SASEGT. With 4 bases clipped from V and 2 bases from J, the junction kept 10 bases outside the gene matches. The CDR3 DNA sequence: TGTGCCAGCAGTGGGAACAGGGGGTTTGTTGGCAATCAGCCCCAGCATTTT. Protein: CASSGNRGFVGNQPQHF.

Here the CDR3 DNA reads TGTGCCAGCAGCCAAGCACAGCAGAACACTGAAGCTTTCTTT. Translating it yields CASSQAQQNTEAFF. The chain is built from TRBV3-1 (or the pseudogene TRBV3-2) and TRBJ1-1; D remains ambiguous. This CDR3 region has 14 residues. Trimming left V 1 base short and J 1 base short, with 7 bases between. Germline CDR1 and CDR2: LGHDT and YNNKEL (reference sequence).

CDR3: CASSYQGWSNQPQHF. The CDR3 DNA reads TGTGCCAGCAGTTACCAGGGTTGGAGCAATCAGCCCCAGCATTTT. The rearrangement joins TRBV6-2 or TRBV6-3 to TRBJ1-5; D is perhaps TRBD1 (5 bases). CDR1 and CDR2 from the germline V gene are MNHEY and SVGEGT. The V end lost 2 bases, the J end lost 1 base, and 9 bases lay between the germline ends. The CDR3 covers 15 residues.

The CDR3 bases are TGCGCCAGCACCAGGACTTTCTCTGGGGCCAACGTCCTGACTTTC. Protein sequence: CASTRTFSGANVLTF. V gene TRBV5-1 combines with J gene TRBJ2-6, with D possibly matching TRBD2 (5 bases). This CDR3 spans 15 amino acids. CDR1 SGHRS and CDR2 YFSETQ come from the germline V gene. The V and J ends lost 6 bases and 0 bases respectively, with 10 bases between them.

This chain connects TRBV6-2 or TRBV6-3 to TRBJ1-1; a possible D gene is TRBD1 (5 bases). The CDR3 covers 12 residues. V shed 2 bases and J shed 7 bases, with 8 bases lying between them. Germline values: CDR1 MNHEY, CDR2 SVGEGT. CDR3 coding DNA: TGTGCCAGCAGTTACGCGGGGGATGAAGCTTTCTTT. Translating gives CASSYAGDEAFF.